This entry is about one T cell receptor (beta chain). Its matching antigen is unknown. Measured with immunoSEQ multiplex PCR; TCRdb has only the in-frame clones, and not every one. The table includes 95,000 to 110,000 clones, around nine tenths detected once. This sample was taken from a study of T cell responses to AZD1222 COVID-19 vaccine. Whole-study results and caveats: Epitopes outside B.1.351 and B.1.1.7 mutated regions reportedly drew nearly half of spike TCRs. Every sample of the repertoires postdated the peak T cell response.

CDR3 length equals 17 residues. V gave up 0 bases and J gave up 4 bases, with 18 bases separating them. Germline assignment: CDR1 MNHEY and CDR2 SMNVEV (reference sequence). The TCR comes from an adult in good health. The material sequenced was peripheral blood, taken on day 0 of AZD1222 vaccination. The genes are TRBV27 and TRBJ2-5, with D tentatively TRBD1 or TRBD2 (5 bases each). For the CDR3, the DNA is TGTGCCAGCAGTTTATCGATGGGGGATGACCATTTAGAGACCCAGTACTTC. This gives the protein CASSLSMGDDHLETQYF.